Sequencing of this T cell receptor (beta chain) was carried out in a study of cytomegalovirus exposure and HLA in healthy donors. At the level of the study: Genotyping of more than 300 donors showed that 80% to 90% belonged to the Caucasian-associated ancestry cluster.

CDR1 is MNHEY, CDR2 SMNVEV, per germline (reference sequence). Trimming took off 6 bases at V and 0 bases at J, with 26 bases between the two ends. This CDR3 has 20 residues. A multiplex PCR was run with 60 Vbeta primers and 13 Jbeta primers. Assay: immunoSEQ multiplex PCR; the TCRdb copy retains only in-frame clones and omits some. The sample has roughly 120,000 clones, around 83% seen once. A remark on this clone: Its antigen is not known.

Overall study results and limits: DRB1 had the most TCR associations and HLA-C the fewest, a later analysis found, with rates varying by HLA locus. Using the classifier, cytomegalovirus status was reportedly diagnosed with high specificity and sensitivity. Later analysis associated a missense DCLRE1C variant with TCR beta V- and J-gene trimming.

The V call is TRBV27, the J call TRBJ1-4, with D unclear. The origin of this receptor is a human donor in good health. The sample consisted of PBMCs. CDR3 sequence reads: CASSPRIPLESVATNEKLFF. In DNA, the CDR3 is TGTGCCAGCAGCCCTCGAATTCCCCTAGAGTCGGTCGCAACTAATGAAAAACTGTTTTTT.